This passage covers 19 T cell receptor beta chains from one sample sequenced in a study of tumor-infiltrating lymphocytes in primary liver carcinoma. Starting material of 500 ng total RNA yielded TCR beta cDNA via a constant-region primer. Slightly modified ARM-PCR served as the procedure for the TCR beta libraries. These libraries came from three rounds of nested multiplex PCR. The first two PCR rounds used TRBV1-TRBV30 primers with a Cbeta primer, nine to eleven cycles each. TCRdb itself ran the multiplex PCR reads through MiXCR, one entry per CDR3 protein. The table lists just over 300,000 distinct CDR3 sequences, around 50% of them singletons, with over 15% in the top ten. Germline DNA was also extracted, with blood RNA taken from unsorted whole blood. Material: peripheral blood. The receptors shown here come from a woman in her twenties or thirties with primary liver carcinoma and hepatitis B virus infection.

Concerning this clonotype itself: A read error may explain this, as a much larger clone is one base away. The rearrangement uses TRBV5-6 and TRBJ1-1, with unresolved D. The CDR3 covers 17 residues. With 4 bases removed from V and 1 base from J, the gap between germline ends came to 20 bases. Germline loops: CDR1 SGHDT, CDR2 YYEEEE. The CDR3 is CASSPLGLGRKNTEAFF. CDR3 coding DNA: TGTGCCAGCAGCCCCCTCGGACTGGGAAGGAAGAACACTGAAGCTTTCTTT.

DNA for the CDR3: TGTGCCAGCAGCTTTTCTAGTCGGGCTGAGCAGTTCTTC. It translates to CASSFSSRAEQFF. The chain links TRBV5-4 to TRBJ2-1; D remains unclear. V lost 2 bases to trimming and J lost 9 bases, with 12 bases between them. The CDR3 loop spans 13 amino acids. Germline lookup yields CDR1 SGHNT and CDR2 YYREEE (reference sequence).

Note on this clonotype: At one end the junction does not follow the germline gene, possibly because of a read error. The chain carries TRBV29-1 and TRBJ2-5; 12 bases agree with TRBD2. The germline V gene has CDR1 SQVTM and CDR2 ANQGSEA. The CDR3 length is 13 residues. CDR3 nucleotide sequence: TGCAGCGTACTAGCGGGAGGCCAAGAGACCCAGCACTTT. It is translated as CSVLAGGQETQHF.

This clonotype was seen just once. The chain links TRBV6-6 to TRBJ2-4; D tentatively fits TRBD1 or TRBD2 (7 bases each). This CDR3 has 15 amino acids. Germline CDR1 MNHNY, CDR2 SVGAGI (reference sequence). The V gene lost 9 bases and the J gene lost 8 bases, with 23 bases spanning the gap. CDR3 DNA sequence: TGTGCCAGGAAACGGACTAGGAGCAGGGGGGACATTCAGTACTTC. Protein sequence: CARKRTRSRGDIQYF.

The V call is TRBV6-5, the J call TRBJ1-1; TRBD1 might be the D (5 bases). Trimming left V 6 bases short and J 5 bases short, with 19 bases between. The CDR3 has 15 amino acids. Germline CDR1 and CDR2: MNHEY and SVGAGI. The CDR3 is CASSGLGRVKTEAFF. As DNA, the CDR3 is TGTGCCAGCAGCGGTCTCGGCAGGGTAAAAACTGAAGCTTTCTTT.

The genes are TRBV5-5 and TRBJ1-2; TRBD1 aligns across 7 bases. Looked up from germline, CDR1 is SGHKS and CDR2 is YYEKEE (reference sequence). The CDR3 is made up of 13 amino acids. V shed 2 bases and J 10 bases; nucleotides not matched to a gene: 8. The CDR3 loop reads CASSFTYRGDYTF. Here the CDR3 DNA reads TGTGCCAGCAGCTTTACGTACAGGGGAGACTACACCTTC.

The chain employs TRBV5-5 and TRBJ2-7; 12 bases fit TRBD2. J gave up 3 bases and V 4 bases, and 8 bases lay outside the gene matches. CDR1 and CDR2 from the germline V gene are SGHKS and YYEKEE (reference sequence). There are 16 residues in the CDR3. For the CDR3, the DNA is TGTGCCAGCAGCCCCTCCCTAGCGGGAGGGTTCTACGAGCAGTACTTC. It yields the protein CASSPSLAGGFYEQYF.

The CDR3 DNA reads as TGCGCCAGCAGCCGAGGGGCGGGGGCCCTCACCGGGGAGCTGTTTTTT. This sequence encodes CASSRGAGALTGELFF. The V gene is TRBV4-3, the J gene TRBJ2-2; tentatively, D is TRBD2 (7 bases). Germline V gene data show CDR1 as LGHNA and CDR2 as YSLEER. Trimming stripped 4 bases from V and 4 bases from J, with 16 bases between. CDR3 length: 16 residues.

This clonotype was recorded many times. The V and J genes are TRBV29-1 and TRBJ2-7; TRBD2 might be the D (6 bases). CDR1 is SQVTM and CDR2 is ANQGSEA in the germline V gene. Trimming removed 4 bases from V and 3 bases from J, with 19 bases in between. The CDR3 consists of 15 residues. The CDR3, as DNA: TGCAGCGTTGGTAACCCGGGGTGGGGGGTCTACGAGCAGTACTTC. Translating it yields CSVGNPGWGVYEQYF.

The chain joins TRBV21-1 to TRBJ1-1; the table gives TRBD1 as D, unverified against the DNA. TRBV21-1 is described as a pseudogene. The CDR3 is 17 residues long. The CDR3 DNA is TGTGCCAACTCCTCCCCGGGGGGTCGCCGAGTTGTAAATGAAGCTTTCTTT. It specifies CANSSPGGRRVVNEAFF.

As regards this clonotype: With a much larger clone just one base away, this may be a read error. The chain links TRBV6-2 or TRBV6-3 to TRBJ1-1; D is possibly TRBD1 (5 bases). The CDR3 runs to 14 residues. Between the trimmed V and J ends, which lost 9 bases and 4 bases, there was a span of 18 bases. From germline, CDR1 is MNHEY and CDR2 SVGEGT. The CDR3 is CARSPTDGSTEAFF. The CDR3 DNA reads as TGTGCCAGAAGTCCGACAGACGGGAGCACTGAAGCTTTCTTT.

As concerns this clonotype: At one of its ends the junction is not consistent with the germline gene, which may arise from a read error. This chain links TRBV11-2 with TRBJ2-1; TRBD2 agrees at 8 bases. This CDR3 is built from 15 residues. Germline lookup yields CDR1 SGHAT and CDR2 FQNNGV. This chain's CDR3 is CAGSTGTSMGNERFF. CDR3 sequence (DNA): TGTGCCGGCAGCACTGGGACTAGTATGGGCAATGAGCGGTTCTTC.

A note on this clonotype: This could be a read error, since a much larger clone is one nucleotide away. The chain recombines TRBV29-1 with TRBJ1-2, with no clear D. Germline values: CDR1 SQVTM, CDR2 ANQGSEA. V was clipped by 8 bases and J by 0 bases, with 19 bases between them. The CDR3 length is 15 residues. CDR3 residues: CSSVPLNEANYGYTF. CDR3 DNA sequence: TGCAGCTCAGTACCCCTCAACGAAGCTAACTATGGCTACACCTTC.

Notes on this clonotype: Its ends do not fully match the called genes, so a read error is possible. The rearrangement uses TRBV7-8 and TRBJ2-7, with 13 bases fitting TRBD2. This CDR3 has 15 residues. Germline CDR1 is SGHVS and CDR2 is FQNEAQ. The chain's CDR3 is CASSLRTSGSYGQYF. CDR3 nucleotide sequence: TGTGCCAGCAGCCTCCGGACTAGCGGGAGCTACGGGCAGTACTTC.

The genes are TRBV4-1 and TRBJ2-1; D not certain. Germline lookup yields CDR1 MGHRA and CDR2 YSYEKL. This CDR3 is 14 amino acids long. Trimming stripped 4 bases from V and 5 bases from J, with 12 bases between. CDR3 residues: CASSLQIRHNEQFF. The DNA of the CDR3 is TGCGCCAGCAGCCTTCAGATTAGACACAATGAGCAGTTCTTC.

The V and J genes are TRBV7-9 and TRBJ1-4, with D perhaps TRBD1 (5 bases). V gave up 5 bases and J gave up 6 bases, with 19 bases separating them. This CDR3 contains 16 residues. CDR1 and CDR2 (germline): SEHNR, FQNEAQ (reference sequence). The CDR3 nucleotides read TGTGCCAGCAGCATTAGGGACCTGGGGTCTCATGAAAAACTGTTTTTT. Its translation: CASSIRDLGSHEKLFF.

On this clonotype itself: An end of the junction does not agree with germline; a read error may underlie this. The chain has TRBV11-2 and TRBJ2-3; 13 positions match TRBD2. Germline CDR1 reads SGHAT; CDR2 reads FQNNGV. CDR3 length: 16 amino acids. This CDR3 is CASSPTSGRAADMQYF. In DNA, the CDR3 is TGTGCCAGTAGCCCAACTAGCGGGAGGGCGGCAGATATGCAGTATTTT.

This clonotype was counted between two and nine times. V gene TRBV13 combines with J gene TRBJ2-3, with a tentative D call TRBD2 (6 bases). This CDR3 is built from 16 residues. The germline V gene has CDR1 PRHDT and CDR2 FYEKMQ (reference sequence). Trimming cost V 3 bases and J 6 bases, with 19 bases left between them. CDR3 bases: TGTGCCAGCAGCTTTGGGGGAGGTCGTACGGGGGATACGCAGTATTTT. Encoded protein: CASSFGGGRTGDTQYF. Full variable domain (remainder filled in from reference TRBV13 and TRBJ2-3): AAGVIQSPRHLIKEKRETATLKCYPIPRHDTVYWYQQGPGQDPQFLISFYEKMQSDKGSIPDRFSAQQFSDYHSELNMSSLELGDSALYFCASSFGGGRTGDTQYFGPGTRLTVL.

Worth noting for this clonotype: This clone may be a read error of a much larger clone one base away. The rearrangement joins TRBV11-3 to TRBJ2-7; D is unresolved. Germline V gene data show CDR1 as SGHNT and CDR2 as YENEEA. Trimming pared 2 bases from V and 3 bases from J, leaving 17 bases between. The CDR3 has 16 residues. CDR3 in DNA: TGTGCCAGCAGCTTACCTGAAGGACGGAGTATCTACGAGCAGTACTTC. Protein product: CASSLPEGRSIYEQYF.